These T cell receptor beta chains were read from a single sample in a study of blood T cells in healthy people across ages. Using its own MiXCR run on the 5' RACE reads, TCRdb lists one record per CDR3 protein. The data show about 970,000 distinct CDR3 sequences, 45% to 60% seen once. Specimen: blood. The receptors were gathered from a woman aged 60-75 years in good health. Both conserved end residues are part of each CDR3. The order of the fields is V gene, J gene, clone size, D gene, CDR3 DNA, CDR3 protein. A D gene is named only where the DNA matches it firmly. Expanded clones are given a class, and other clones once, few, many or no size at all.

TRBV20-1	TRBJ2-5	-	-	TGCGGGAGGAGGGAGAAGCCAGGGGAGACCCAGTACTTC	CGRREKPGETQYF
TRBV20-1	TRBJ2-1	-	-	TGCAGTCTTGGGCCCCCGGGAGACAATGAGCAGTTCTTC	CSLGPPGDNEQFF
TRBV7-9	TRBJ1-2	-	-	TGTGCCAGCAGCCGCGGACAGTTCTATGGCTACACCTTC	CASSRGQFYGYTF
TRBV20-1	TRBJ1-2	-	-	TGCAGTGCAGCCCCGGGCCACAGGGTGGATGGCTACACCTTC	CSAAPGHRVDGYTF
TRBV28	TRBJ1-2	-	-	TGTGCCAGCAGTTTGGGAGGGGACACCAACTATGGCTACACCTTC	CASSLGGDTNYGYTF
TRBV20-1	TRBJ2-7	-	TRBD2	TGCAGTGCTATAAGGACTAGCGGGAGGGCCTCCGAGCAGTACTTC	CSAIRTSGRASEQYF
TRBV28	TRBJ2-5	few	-	TGTGCCAGCAGATCGGAAATGGGGGATCAAGAGACCCAGTACTTC	CASRSEMGDQETQYF
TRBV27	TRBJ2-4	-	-	TGTGCCAGCGAGTGGAGGGTGGAAATTCAGTACTTC	CASEWRVEIQYF
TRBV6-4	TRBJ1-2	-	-	TGTGCCAGCAGTGAAATTCCTAACTATGGCTACACCTTC	CASSEIPNYGYTF
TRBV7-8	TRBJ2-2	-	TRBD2	TGTGCCAGCAGCTTGTGGGCGGGAGCACTCGGGGAGCTGTTTTTT	CASSLWAGALGELFF
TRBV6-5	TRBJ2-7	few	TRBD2	TGTGCCAGCGGTGGGACTAACGGCTACGAGCAGTACTTC	CASGGTNGYEQYF
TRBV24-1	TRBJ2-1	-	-	TGTGCCACCAGTGATATGGGGAATGAGCAGTTCTTC	CATSDMGNEQFF
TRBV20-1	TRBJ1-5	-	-	TGCAGTGCTCCCCACAGCTATATGTCTAATCAGCCCCAGCATTTT	CSAPHSYMSNQPQHF
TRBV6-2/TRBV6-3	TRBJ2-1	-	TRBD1	TGTGCCAGCAGCCGACAGGGCTATGAGCAGTTCTTC	CASSRQGYEQFF
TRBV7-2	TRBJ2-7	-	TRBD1	TGTGCCAGCAGTCAGGGGGGGACAGGGGACCACGAGCAGTACTTC	CASSQGGTGDHEQYF
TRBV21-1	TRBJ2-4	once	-	TGTGCCAGCAGCAAAACGGGGGGACAGGGTTTCAAAAACATTCAGTACTTC	CASSKTGGQGFKNIQYF
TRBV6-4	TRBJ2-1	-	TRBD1	TGTGCCAGCAGTGACCCAAAACCGCCCACGGGACAGGGAAACAATGAGCAGTTCTTC	CASSDPKPPTGQGNNEQFF
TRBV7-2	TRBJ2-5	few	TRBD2	TGTGCCAGCAGCTTAGTCCCGACTAGCGGGAGTTATGAGACCCAGTACTTC	CASSLVPTSGSYETQYF
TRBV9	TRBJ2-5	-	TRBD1	TGTGCCAGCAGTTATCCCATGGGGGGACAGGGGAAGGATGAGTATGAGACCCAGTACTTC	CASSYPMGGQGKDEYETQYF
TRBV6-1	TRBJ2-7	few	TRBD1	TGTGCCAGCAGTGAACAAGGACAGGGATACGAGCAGTACTTC	CASSEQGQGYEQYF
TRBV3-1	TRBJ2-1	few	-	TGTGCCAGCAGCCAAGATCCCGGACTCGGATACAATGAGCAGTTCTTC	CASSQDPGLGYNEQFF
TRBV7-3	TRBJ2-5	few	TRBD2	TGTGCCAGCAGCCCAGAACTAGCGGGACAAGAGACCCAGTACTTC	CASSPELAGQETQYF
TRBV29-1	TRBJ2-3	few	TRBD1	TGCAGCGTTGAATGGGGACAGGGGCCCTGGGACGATACGCAGTATTTT	CSVEWGQGPWDDTQYF
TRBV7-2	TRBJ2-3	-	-	TGTGCCAGCAGCCCGACTTTGCGCAGCACAGATACGCAGTATTTT	CASSPTLRSTDTQYF
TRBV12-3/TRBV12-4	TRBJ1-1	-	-	TGTGCCAGCAGTACGCGACAGTACAACACTGAAGCTTTCTTT	CASSTRQYNTEAFF
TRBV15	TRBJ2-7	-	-	TGTGCCACCAGCAGAGAAGCACTGGACGGATCCTACGAGCAGTACTTC	CATSREALDGSYEQYF
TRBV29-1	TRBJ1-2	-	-	TGCAGCGTTGACCCCCAGGTGGGGGACTATGGCTACACCTTC	CSVDPQVGDYGYTF